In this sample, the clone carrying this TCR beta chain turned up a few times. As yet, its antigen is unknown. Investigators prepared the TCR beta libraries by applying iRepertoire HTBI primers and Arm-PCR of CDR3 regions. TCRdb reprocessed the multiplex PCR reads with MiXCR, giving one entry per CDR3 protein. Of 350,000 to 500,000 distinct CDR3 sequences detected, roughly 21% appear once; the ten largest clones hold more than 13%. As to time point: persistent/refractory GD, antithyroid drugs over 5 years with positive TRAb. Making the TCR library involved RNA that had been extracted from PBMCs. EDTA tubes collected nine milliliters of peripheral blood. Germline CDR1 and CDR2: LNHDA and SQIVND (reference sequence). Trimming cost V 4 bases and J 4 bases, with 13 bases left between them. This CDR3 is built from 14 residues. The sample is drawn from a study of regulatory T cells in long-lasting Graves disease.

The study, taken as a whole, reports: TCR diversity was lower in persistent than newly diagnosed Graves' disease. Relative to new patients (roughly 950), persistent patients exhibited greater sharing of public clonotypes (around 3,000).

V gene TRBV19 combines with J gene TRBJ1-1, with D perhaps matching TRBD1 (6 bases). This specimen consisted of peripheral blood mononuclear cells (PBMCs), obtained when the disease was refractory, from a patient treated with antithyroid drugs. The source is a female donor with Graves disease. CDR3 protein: CASSTDRISTEAFF. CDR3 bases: TGTGCCAGTAGTACGGACAGAATTAGCACTGAAGCTTTCTTT.